A single sample gave rise to the 22 T cell receptor beta chains below, sequenced in a study of PD-1 blockade in classical Hodgkin lymphoma. The patients all showed relapse after autologous stem cell transplantation, while their brentuximab vedotin exposure varied. Profiled with immunoSEQ multiplex PCR; TCRdb holds only in-frame clones, not every one. The sample contains around 96,000 clones, approximately 80% of which appear only once. The sample consisted of peripheral blood mononuclear cells (PBMCs), taken at baseline. Receptors were obtained from a human donor with classical Hodgkin lymphoma.

There are a few counts of this clone. The J gene is TRBJ2-6, the V gene TRBV19; D is perhaps TRBD1 (5 bases). Trimming cost V 5 bases and J 2 bases, with 7 bases left between them. Germline lookup yields CDR1 LNHDA and CDR2 SQIVND (reference sequence). This CDR3 comprises 14 residues. CDR3 residues: CASSLGAGANVLTF. CDR3 bases: TGTGCCAGTAGTTTAGGGGCTGGGGCCAACGTCCTGACTTTC.

The chain couples TRBV9 to TRBJ2-5, with 10 bases aligning to TRBD2. With 4 bases clipped from V and 5 bases from J, the junction kept 14 bases outside the gene matches. Looked up from germline, CDR1 is SGDLS and CDR2 is YYNGEE. The CDR3 covers 17 residues. The CDR3 spells CASSPDPASGSGETQYF. The CDR3 DNA reads TGTGCCAGCAGCCCCGACCCGGCTAGCGGGAGTGGGGAGACCCAGTACTTC.

The genes are TRBV6-5 and TRBJ2-7; 8 nucleotides align to TRBD1. This CDR3 is built from 13 residues. In germline, CDR1 is MNHEY, CDR2 SVGAGI. V was pared by 5 bases and J by 0 bases, with 0 bases of the junction left unmatched. CDR3: CASSDRGSYEQYF. The CDR3 coding sequence is TGTGCCAGCAGTGACAGGGGCTCCTACGAGCAGTACTTC.

This chain joins TRBV7-2 and TRBJ2-7; 11 bases fit TRBD2. The CDR3 is 14 residues long. Germline values: CDR1 SGHTA, CDR2 FQGNSA. V dropped 5 bases and J dropped 2; count of bases not matched to a gene: 2. CDR3 sequence reads: CASSRLAGTYEQYF. CDR3 bases: TGTGCCAGCAGCCGACTAGCGGGAACCTACGAGCAGTACTTC.

V is TRBV5-4 and J is TRBJ2-7, with 9 bases aligning to TRBD2. The V segment lost 4 bases and the J segment 2 bases; nucleotides outside the gene matches: 7. CDR1 is SGHNT, CDR2 YYREEE, per germline (reference sequence). This CDR3 is 15 amino acids long. The CDR3 sequence: CASSGSGRGPYEQYF. In DNA form, the CDR3 reads TGTGCCAGCAGCGGTAGCGGGAGAGGCCCCTACGAGCAGTACTTC.

This chain connects TRBV27 to TRBJ2-3; the D is unclear. CDR1 is MNHEY, CDR2 SMNVEV, per germline (reference sequence). This CDR3 has 13 residues. V was trimmed by 3 bases and J by 10 bases, leaving 14 bases between them. CDR3 sequence: CASSLRGARPQYF. CDR3 nucleotide sequence: TGTGCCAGCAGTTTGAGAGGAGCGAGGCCGCAGTATTTT.

The V call is TRBV27, the J call TRBJ2-7, with 7 bases fitting TRBD1. Germline assignment: CDR1 MNHEY and CDR2 SMNVEV (reference sequence). Trimming took 10 bases from V and 4 from J; bases not matched to a gene: 16. The CDR3 is made up of 15 amino acids. The CDR3 here is CATQSTGMKYYEQYF. CDR3 nucleotides: TGTGCCACCCAATCGACAGGGATGAAGTATTACGAGCAGTACTTC.

V is TRBV5-4 and J is TRBJ2-6; D uncertain. The V and J ends lost 3 bases and 0 bases respectively, with 16 bases between them. Germline-derived CDR1 and CDR2 are SGHNT and YYREEE (reference sequence). The CDR3 has 18 amino acids. CDR3 bases: TGTGCCAGCAGCTCCTATCAGGTCCGGGTCTCTGGGGCCAACGTCCTGACTTTC. Translating gives CASSSYQVRVSGANVLTF.

This chain links TRBV19 with TRBJ1-2; tentatively, D is TRBD1 (6 bases). V lost 5 bases and J 5 bases, leaving 15 bases between the germline ends. This CDR3 contains 14 residues. CDR1 LNHDA and CDR2 SQIVND come from the germline V gene (reference sequence). CDR3 in DNA: TGTGCCAGTAGTCCCTCGCGGGGGCCGTATGGCTACACCTTC. Protein: CASSPSRGPYGYTF.

This chain links TRBV5-5 with TRBJ2-2; D perhaps matches TRBD2 (5 bases). Trimming left V 1 base short and J 7 bases short, with 11 bases between. CDR1 and CDR2 from the germline V gene are SGHKS and YYEKEE (reference sequence). The CDR3 is made up of 14 amino acids. The CDR3 here is CASSLLLEVGELFF. The DNA of the CDR3 is TGTGCCAGCAGCTTGCTGTTGGAGGTCGGGGAGCTGTTTTTT.

The CDR3 region is CATWDNDQPQHF. The CDR3 nucleotides are TGTGCCACCTGGGACAACGATCAGCCCCAGCATTTT. The chain combines TRBV10-3 with TRBJ1-5; perhaps TRBD1 as D (6 bases). CDR3 size: 12 residues. The V end was cut by 10 bases, the J end by 5 bases, with 12 bases between. CDR1 and CDR2 from the germline V gene are ENHRY and SYGVKD.

V usage is TRBV25-1 and J usage is TRBJ1-1; D is possibly TRBD1 (5 bases). The germline V gene has CDR1 MGHDK and CDR2 SYGVNS. Trimming removed 4 bases at V and 0 bases at J, with 12 bases between. This CDR3 comprises 15 residues. In DNA, the CDR3 is TGTGCCAGCAGTGGTTCCGGGACCTTGAACACTGAAGCTTTCTTT. The encoded protein is CASSGSGTLNTEAFF.

J is TRBJ2-1 and V is TRBV6-5; D is uncertain. V dropped 2 bases and J dropped 3 bases, with 11 bases sitting between them. CDR3 length: 15 amino acids. Looked up from germline, CDR1 is MNHEY and CDR2 is SVGAGI. The CDR3 loop reads CASSYGGVGYNEQFF. In DNA, the CDR3 is TGTGCCAGCAGTTACGGCGGCGTGGGCTACAATGAGCAGTTCTTC.

The chain carries TRBV25-1 and TRBJ2-7, with D possibly matching TRBD2 (6 bases). CDR1 and CDR2 (germline): MGHDK, SYGVNS. The CDR3 is made up of 14 amino acids. Trimming left V 5 bases short and J 3 bases short, with 14 bases between. The CDR3 nucleotides read TGTGCCAGCAGTCACCCGGGACTTATCTACGAGCAGTACTTC. As protein: CASSHPGLIYEQYF.

This clone showed up just once. The chain links TRBV7-2 to TRBJ2-7; TRBD1 agrees at 9 bases. Germline loops: CDR1 SGHTA, CDR2 FQGNSA. The CDR3 is made up of 15 amino acids. Trimming took 0 bases from V and 3 from J; bases not matched to a gene: 3. CDR3 residues: CASSLAGQGVYEQYF. CDR3 bases: TGTGCCAGCAGCTTAGCGGGACAGGGAGTCTACGAGCAGTACTTC.

The chain couples TRBV10-3 to TRBJ2-7; D is uncertain. This CDR3 has 13 residues. The ends were cut back, 4 bases at V and 6 bases at J, with 13 bases in the middle. CDR1 is ENHRY and CDR2 is SYGVKD in the germline V gene. Here the CDR3 DNA reads TGTGCCATCAGTGGCAACCAAGTAGGCGAGCAGTACTTC. Its translation: CAISGNQVGEQYF.

The rearrangement uses TRBV2 and TRBJ1-5, with D tentatively TRBD1 (6 bases). The CDR3 contains 15 residues. The V end lost 7 bases, the J end lost 0 bases, and 13 bases lay between the germline ends. The germline gives CDR1 SNHLY, CDR2 FYNNEI. The CDR3 sequence is CASTLQGYSNQPQHF. The CDR3 DNA reads TGTGCCAGCACCCTACAGGGTTATAGCAATCAGCCCCAGCATTTT.

The chain recombines TRBV29-1 with TRBJ1-4; 10 bases map to TRBD1. CDR1 is SQVTM, CDR2 ANQGSEA, per germline. V lost 2 bases and J lost 6; bases outside the gene matches: 3. CDR3 length equals 14 residues. The CDR3: CSVEMGTGDEKLFF. The DNA of the CDR3 is TGCAGCGTTGAAATGGGGACAGGGGATGAAAAACTGTTTTTT.

The V call is TRBV4-3, the J call TRBJ2-1, with D perhaps matching TRBD1 or TRBD2 (5 bases each). CDR1 is LGHNA, CDR2 YSLEER, per germline. Between the trimmed V and J ends, which lost 1 base and 10 bases, there was a span of 11 bases. The CDR3 covers 13 residues. The DNA of the CDR3 is TGCGCCAGCAGCCAAGCTCCGGGACGAGAGCAGTTCTTC. Amino acid sequence: CASSQAPGREQFF.

The V and J genes are TRBV7-2 and TRBJ2-6; D not certain. Trimming cost V 5 bases and J 2 bases, with 7 bases left between them. CDR1 and CDR2 (germline): SGHTA, FQGNSA. This CDR3 is 14 amino acids long. The CDR3 region is CASSASPGANVLTF. DNA for the CDR3: TGTGCCAGCAGCGCATCCCCTGGGGCCAACGTCCTGACTTTC.

The chain carries TRBV28 and TRBJ2-2; no firm D call. The V gene lost 1 base and the J gene lost 2 bases, with 11 bases spanning the gap. The germline V gene encodes CDR1 MDHEN and CDR2 SYDVKM. This CDR3 region has 16 residues. The CDR3 bases are TGTGCCAGCAGTTTATCGTTTCTAGGCAACACCGGGGAGCTGTTTTTT. Residues: CASSLSFLGNTGELFF.

This rearrangement joins TRBV5-5 to TRBJ1-2; 7 nucleotides agree with TRBD1. The trim removed 4 bases at V and 4 bases at J, leaving 7 bases unmatched. Germline CDR1 and CDR2: SGHKS and YYEKEE (reference sequence). The CDR3 contains 14 residues. The CDR3: CASSPTGIFYGYTF. In nucleotides, the CDR3 is TGTGCCAGCAGCCCGACAGGGATCTTCTATGGCTACACCTTC. Combining the CDR3 with reference TRBV5-5 and TRBJ1-2 gives the whole variable domain DAGVTQSPTHLIKTRGQQVTLRCSPISGHKSVSWYQQVLGQGPQFIFQYYEKEERGRGNFPDRFSARQFPNYSSELNVNALLLGDSALYLCASSPTGIFYGYTFGSGTRLTVV.